The 10 T cell receptor beta chains below were found in one sample sequenced in a study of T cells in Graves' hyperthyroidism and ophthalmopathy. RNA transcripts provided the source from which TCR beta CDR3 regions were amplified. TCR CDR3 regions were first amplified by RT-PCR with HTBI primers. MiXCR, run by TCRdb on the multiplex PCR reads, gives a single entry per CDR3 protein. The table shows around 250,000 distinct CDR3 sequences, with 16% occurring only once. Sequenced material: blood. The receptors here all came from a woman between 18 and 29 years old with Graves' ophthalmopathy.

This chain connects TRBV7-9 to TRBJ2-1, with TRBD2 identical over 10 bases. Germline V lookup: CDR1 SEHNR, CDR2 FQNEAQ (reference sequence). V gave up 8 bases and J gave up 6 bases; unmatched junction bases: 4. The CDR3 totals 13 residues. CDR3 residues: CASLLAGLNEQFF. DNA of the CDR3: TGTGCCAGCTTACTAGCGGGACTCAATGAGCAGTTCTTC.

This clonotype was found many times. This sequence joins TRBV10-1 and TRBJ1-5; D may be TRBD1 (6 bases). CDR3 size: 12 residues. Germline CDR1 and CDR2: WNHNN and SYGVQD (reference sequence). V was clipped by 9 bases and J by 3 bases, with 9 bases between them. The CDR3 DNA reads as TGCGCCAGTGGACAGACCAATCAGCCCCAGCATTTT. Encoded protein: CASGQTNQPQHF.

The V and J genes are TRBV6-1 and TRBJ1-3; 7 nucleotides match TRBD1. The CDR3 loop spans 15 amino acids. CDR1 MNHNS and CDR2 SASEGT come from the germline V gene. J gave up 0 bases and V 6 bases, and 5 bases lay outside the gene matches. The CDR3, as DNA: TGTGCCAGCAGCCGGACAGGAGACTCTGGAAACACCATATATTTT. It codes for CASSRTGDSGNTIYF.

This clonotype occurred many times. The gene calls are TRBV14 and TRBJ2-5; D is ambiguous. The CDR3 runs to 13 residues. V shed 1 base and J shed 5 bases, with 8 bases lying between them. Germline assignment: CDR1 SGHDN and CDR2 FVKESK. CDR3 loop: CASSQVNAETQYF. CDR3 coding DNA: TGTGCCAGCAGCCAAGTTAACGCCGAGACCCAGTACTTC.

This clonotype has at least ten counts. V gene TRBV7-8 combines with J gene TRBJ1-2; possible D gene TRBD1, 6 bases. The length of the CDR3 is 14 residues. Germline V gene data show CDR1 as SGHVS and CDR2 as FQNEAQ. Trimming shortened V by 1 base and J by 5 bases, and 11 bases separated the two germline ends. CDR3 bases: TGTGCCAGCAGCTTAGGTGAAGGACAGTATGGCTACACCTTC. This sequence encodes CASSLGEGQYGYTF.

This clonotype was picked up a small number of times. The rearrangement links TRBV18 to TRBJ1-3, with D perhaps TRBD1 (5 bases). Trimming shortened V by 5 bases and J by 2 bases, and 10 bases separated the two germline ends. The germline gives CDR1 KGHSH, CDR2 LQKENI. The CDR3 length is 14 residues. The CDR3 protein is CASSAGRTGNTIYF. CDR3 DNA: TGTGCCAGCTCAGCAGGGAGGACTGGAAACACCATATATTTT.

This clonotype was picked up many times. This rearrangement joins TRBV6-1 to TRBJ2-5, with D possibly being TRBD1 or TRBD2 (5 bases each). Germline lookup yields CDR1 MNHNS and CDR2 SASEGT. Trimming stripped 6 bases from V and 2 bases from J, with 13 bases between. This CDR3 region has 14 residues. The CDR3 here is CASSVGTLQETQYF. As DNA, the CDR3 is TGTGCCAGCAGCGTAGGGACCCTACAAGAGACCCAGTACTTC.

This clonotype was counted a few times. The chain carries TRBV28 and TRBJ1-5; TRBD1 agrees at 9 bases. The CDR3 is 16 residues long. V trimming: 4 bases; J trimming: 7 bases; junction bases outside the gene matches: 11. Germline assignment: CDR1 MDHEN and CDR2 SYDVKM. The CDR3, as DNA: TGTGCCAGCAGTTCTCTCGGGACAGGGAGAGGGCAGCCCCAGCATTTT. It encodes CASSSLGTGRGQPQHF.

This clonotype was recorded at least ten times. The chain combines TRBV18 with TRBJ1-2, with D possibly being TRBD1 (5 bases). The CDR3 sequence is 14 residues long. Looked up from germline, CDR1 is KGHSH and CDR2 is LQKENI. Trimming pared 6 bases from V and 0 bases from J, leaving 11 bases between. For the CDR3, the DNA is TGTGCCAGCTCTGGGGCCGTCACTAACTATGGCTACACCTTC. Encoded protein: CASSGAVTNYGYTF.

This clonotype was recorded at least ten times. The V and J genes are TRBV2 and TRBJ2-2, with D perhaps TRBD2 (6 bases). CDR1 SNHLY and CDR2 FYNNEI come from the germline V gene. Trimming pared 5 bases from V and 7 bases from J, leaving 17 bases between. CDR3 size: 15 residues. Here the CDR3 DNA reads TGTGCCAGCAGTATTTCCCTAGCGTTAGGCGGGGAGCTGTTTTTT. This codes for CASSISLALGGELFF.